These 15 T cell receptor beta chains were sequenced from one sample in a study of T cell repertoires in cytomegalovirus infection. Their antigen targets remain unknown. Via MiXCR, TCRdb re-called the reads, giving one row per CDR3 protein. The table shows under 120,000 distinct CDR3 sequences, with approximately 45% occurring only once. Sequencing was performed on CD8+ T cells from cultured PBMCs, taken from culture after CMV antigen stimulation. These TCRs come from a human donor in good health (CMV status not recorded). Some clones in this sample may be carry-over from other donors' samples.

This clonotype was observed a few times. The genes are TRBV7-6 and TRBJ2-5, with TRBD2 identical over 10 bases. CDR1 SGHVS and CDR2 FNYEAQ come from the germline V gene. The CDR3 is made up of 17 amino acids. The V segment lost 2 bases and the J segment 2 bases; nucleotides outside the gene matches: 8. CDR3 nucleotide sequence: TGTGCCAGCAGCTTACGGGCTAGCGGGGGACCACAAGAGACCCAGTACTTC. Its protein product is CASSLRASGGPQETQYF.

The CDR3 nucleotides read TGTGCCAGCAGTTTATCAGCGGTGCCGGATACGCAGTATTTT. It codes for CASSLSAVPDTQYF. The gene calls are TRBV12-3 or TRBV12-4 and TRBJ2-3, with D possibly TRBD2 on 5 matching bases. V lost 2 bases, J lost 6 bases, and 12 bases lay in between. The CDR3 totals 14 residues.

This clonotype has only a few counts. The chain has TRBV15 and TRBJ1-6, with TRBD1 matching over 9 bases. CDR3 length equals 21 residues. The J segment lost 0 bases and the V segment lost 0 bases, leaving 12 bases of the junction unmatched. Germline loops: CDR1 LNHNV, CDR2 YYDKDF (reference sequence). CDR3 sequence reads: CATSRDRWGQGFDSYNSPLHF. The DNA for the CDR3 is TGTGCCACCAGCAGAGATCGATGGGGACAGGGTTTCGACTCCTATAATTCACCCCTCCACTTT.

The chain joins TRBV28 to TRBJ1-1; D is possibly TRBD1 (6 bases). CDR3 length: 13 residues. V lost 5 bases and J lost 2, with 9 bases in between. CDR1 and CDR2 (germline): MDHEN, SYDVKM. The CDR3 loop reads CASSDRFNTEAFF. The CDR3 DNA reads as TGTGCCAGCAGTGACAGGTTCAACACTGAAGCTTTCTTT.

The CDR3 DNA is TGTGCCACCAGTGGGGATCCATCGGATGGTGAAAAACTGTTTTTT. This gives the protein CATSGDPSDGEKLFF. The rearrangement uses TRBV24-1 and TRBJ1-4; D not resolved. Germline V lookup: CDR1 KGHDR, CDR2 SFDVKD. V dropped 5 bases and J dropped 7 bases, with 16 bases sitting between them. The CDR3 has 15 residues.

This clonotype was seen only once. The chain combines TRBV27 with TRBJ1-3; D not certain. The CDR3 is 15 residues long. Germline values: CDR1 MNHEY, CDR2 SMNVEV (reference sequence). V lost 4 bases and J 0 bases, leaving 10 bases between the germline ends. CDR3 sequence reads: CASSSSSSSGNTIYF. The CDR3 DNA follows: TGTGCCAGCAGTTCGTCCAGTAGCTCTGGAAACACCATATATTTT.

The CDR3 reads CASSPVSVGLETQYF. In nucleotides, the CDR3 is TGTGCCAGCAGCCCCGTGAGCGTGGGACTAGAGACCCAGTACTTC. This rearrangement joins TRBV28 to TRBJ2-5, with TRBD2 as a possible D gene (6 bases). There are 15 residues in the CDR3. The V and J ends lost 6 bases and 4 bases respectively, with 18 bases between them. From germline, CDR1 is MDHEN and CDR2 SYDVKM.

There are a few counts of this clonotype. The V and J genes are TRBV4-1 and TRBJ2-1, with 8 bases aligning to TRBD2. The CDR3 covers 18 residues. V shed 1 base, J shed 1 base, and the junction held 9 bases outside the gene matches. The germline V gene encodes CDR1 MGHRA and CDR2 YSYEKL. Here the CDR3 DNA reads TGCGCCAGCAGCCAAGTTCCTCCCGGGGGGGGGTCCTACAATGAGCAGTTCTTC. Amino acids: CASSQVPPGGGSYNEQFF.

V and J are TRBV5-5 and TRBJ1-2; D not certain. The germline V gene has CDR1 SGHKS and CDR2 YYEKEE (reference sequence). The CDR3 sequence is 13 residues long. V lost 4 bases and J lost 7, with 14 bases in between. The CDR3 region is CASSLDLQSGYTF. For the CDR3, the DNA is TGTGCCAGCAGCCTGGACCTGCAGTCTGGCTACACCTTC.

This clonotype appeared once. The chain is built from TRBV29-1 and TRBJ2-7, with 8 bases that match TRBD2. Germline V CDR1 and CDR2: SQVTM, ANQGSEA. The CDR3 is made up of 13 amino acids. With V trimmed by 2 bases and J by 4 bases, 4 bases remained unmatched. CDR3 sequence: CSVELGLEYEQYF. The CDR3 DNA reads TGCAGCGTTGAACTGGGACTAGAGTACGAGCAGTACTTC.

V usage is TRBV9 and J usage is TRBJ1-2; 12 bases fit TRBD1. The V gene end was trimmed by 5 bases and the J gene end by 3 bases; junction bases not matched to a gene: 2. There are 14 residues in the CDR3. The germline V gene encodes CDR1 SGDLS and CDR2 YYNGEE. The CDR3 region has the DNA TGTGCCAGCAGGGGGACAGGGGGCGACTATGGCTACACCTTC. It specifies CASRGTGGDYGYTF.

The chain is built from TRBV4-1 and TRBJ2-7; D may be TRBD1 (6 bases). Germline V CDR1 and CDR2: MGHRA, YSYEKL. V lost 3 bases and J lost 7, with 16 bases in between. The CDR3 consists of 14 residues. The CDR3 coding sequence is TGCGCCAGCAGCCAGGGTCCAGGGGACGGGGAGCAGTACTTC. Translating gives CASSQGPGDGEQYF.

In this sample, this clonotype turned up a few times. The chain carries TRBV6-2 or TRBV6-3 and TRBJ2-3; 10 nucleotides align to TRBD1. With V trimmed by 2 bases and J by 4 bases, 0 bases remained unmatched. This CDR3 is 14 amino acids long. Per the germline V gene, CDR1 is MNHEY and CDR2 is SVGEGT. The CDR3 loop is CASSYGQGADTQYF. In DNA form, the CDR3 reads TGTGCCAGCAGTTACGGACAGGGGGCAGATACGCAGTATTTT.

The V gene is TRBV27, the J gene TRBJ2-1; TRBD2 matches at 10 bases. The germline V gene encodes CDR1 MNHEY and CDR2 SMNVEV (reference sequence). Trimming removed 4 bases from V and 2 bases from J; junction bases left unmatched: 11. The CDR3 runs 18 residues. The CDR3 DNA reads as TGTGCCAGCAGTTGGGACGTCTTAGGACTAGCGGCCTACAATGAGCAGTTCTTC. It encodes CASSWDVLGLAAYNEQFF.

The V and J genes are TRBV28 and TRBJ2-6, with a weak D call TRBD1 (5 bases). Germline loops: CDR1 MDHEN, CDR2 SYDVKM. Trimming took off 2 bases at V and 0 bases at J, with 11 bases between the two ends. The CDR3 is 17 residues long. The CDR3 nucleotides read TGTGCCAGCAGTTTACTTAGACAGATCTCTGGGGCCAACGTCCTGACTTTC. Amino acid sequence: CASSLLRQISGANVLTF.